This T cell receptor (beta chain) was sequenced during a study of CD8+CD57+ T cells in acquired aplastic anemia. Study in general: Sorted CD4+ and CD8+ cells yielded approximately 3.4 ug of DNA on average. Study-level findings and limits: CD8+ Simpson's diversity showed no significant patient-control difference.

Per the germline V gene, CDR1 is DFQATT and CDR2 is SNEGSKA (reference sequence). V was pared by 6 bases and J by 3 bases, with 8 bases of the junction left unmatched. The CDR3 is made up of 14 amino acids. TCR beta VDJ combinations and CDR3 sequences were profiled from genomic DNA. A single record per CDR3 protein comes from TCRdb applying MiXCR to the reads. The profile covers fewer than 200,000 distinct CDR3 sequences, with 71% appearing a single time and around 45% taken by the ten largest. Regarding this clonotype: Its target is not known.

In patients chosen for sequencing, flow cytometry had shown CD8+CD57+ cell expansion. Untreated patients provided the blood samples, with no therapy given before sampling. Sequenced: sorted CD4+, CD8+, or CD8+CD57+ T cells (not recorded which) from PBMCs. The rearrangement links TRBV20-1 to TRBJ1-3, with 7 nucleotides matching TRBD1. The source is a human donor with aplastic anemia. The CDR3 is CSASLQGSGNTIYF. The CDR3 DNA reads as TGCAGTGCCTCTTTACAGGGGAGTGGAAACACCATATATTTT.